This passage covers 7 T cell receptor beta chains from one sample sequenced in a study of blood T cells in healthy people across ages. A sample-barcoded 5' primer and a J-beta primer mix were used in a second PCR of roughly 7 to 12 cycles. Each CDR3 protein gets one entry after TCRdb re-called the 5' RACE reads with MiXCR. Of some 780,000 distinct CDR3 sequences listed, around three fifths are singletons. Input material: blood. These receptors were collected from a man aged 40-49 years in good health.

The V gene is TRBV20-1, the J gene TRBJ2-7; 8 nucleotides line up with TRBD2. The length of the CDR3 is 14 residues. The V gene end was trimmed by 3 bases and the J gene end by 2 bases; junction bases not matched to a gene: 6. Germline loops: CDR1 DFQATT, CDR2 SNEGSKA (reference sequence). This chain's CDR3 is CSARRSGSPYEQYF. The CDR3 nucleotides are TGCAGTGCTAGGAGAAGCGGGAGTCCCTACGAGCAGTACTTC.

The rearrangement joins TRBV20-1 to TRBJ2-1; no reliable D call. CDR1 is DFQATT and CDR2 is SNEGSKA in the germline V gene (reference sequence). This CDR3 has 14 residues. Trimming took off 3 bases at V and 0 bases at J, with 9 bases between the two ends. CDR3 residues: CSASSAGSYNEQFF. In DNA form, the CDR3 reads TGCAGTGCTAGCTCGGCCGGCTCCTACAATGAGCAGTTCTTC.

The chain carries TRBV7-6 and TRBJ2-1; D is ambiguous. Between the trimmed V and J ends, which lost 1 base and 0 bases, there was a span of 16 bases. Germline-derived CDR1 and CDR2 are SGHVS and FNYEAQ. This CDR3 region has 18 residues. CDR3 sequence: CASSLEFAQSYSYNEQFF. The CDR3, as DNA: TGTGCCAGCAGCTTAGAATTCGCACAGTCCTACTCCTACAATGAGCAGTTCTTC.

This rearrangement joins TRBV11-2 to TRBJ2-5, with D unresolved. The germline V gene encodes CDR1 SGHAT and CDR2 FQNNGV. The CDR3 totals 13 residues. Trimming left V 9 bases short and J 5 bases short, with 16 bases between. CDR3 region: CARRTSFRETQYF. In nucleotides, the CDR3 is TGTGCCAGAAGGACGAGCTTCAGGGAGACCCAGTACTTC.

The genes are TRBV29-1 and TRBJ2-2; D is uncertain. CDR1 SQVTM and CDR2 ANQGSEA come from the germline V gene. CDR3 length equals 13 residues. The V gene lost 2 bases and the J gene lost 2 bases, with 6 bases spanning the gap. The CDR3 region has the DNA TGCAGCGTTGAACTTGGAAACACCGGGGAGCTGTTTTTT. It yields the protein CSVELGNTGELFF.

The CDR3 DNA is TGTGCCAGCGGTAAAACAGACAGCCTGAACACTGAAGCTTTCTTT. It is translated as CASGKTDSLNTEAFF. The V call is TRBV2, the J call TRBJ1-1; a possible D gene is TRBD1 (5 bases). Germline V CDR1 and CDR2: SNHLY, FYNNEI. This CDR3 contains 15 residues. Trimming took 8 bases from V and 0 from J, leaving 16 bases between them.

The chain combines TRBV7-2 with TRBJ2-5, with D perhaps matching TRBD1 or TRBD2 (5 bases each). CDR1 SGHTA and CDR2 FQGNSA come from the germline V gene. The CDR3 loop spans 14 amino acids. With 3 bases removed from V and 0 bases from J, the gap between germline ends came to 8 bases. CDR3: CASSFEGYQETQYF. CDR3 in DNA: TGTGCCAGCAGCTTTGAGGGGTACCAAGAGACCCAGTACTTC.